The clone carrying this T cell receptor (beta chain) was recorded at least ten times. TCRdb analysed the 5' RACE reads with MiXCR anew, one entry per CDR3 protein. The sample lists approximately 150,000 distinct CDR3 sequences, about 6.2% occurring once. This entry is derived from a study of T cells after yellow fever vaccination. The sequence derives from a man aged 18 to 29 who received the YFV17D yellow fever vaccine. The sequences come from CD4+ T cells sorted from PBMCs, collected on the day of the first yellow fever vaccination.

The CDR3 is CASSLYPHTTAGGGTQYF. CDR3 nucleotides: TGTGCCAGCAGCTTATATCCCCACACTACTGCGGGGGGGGGTACGCAGTATTTT. The chain links TRBV7-3 to TRBJ2-3; TRBD2 matches at 9 bases. With V trimmed by 2 bases and J by 8 bases, 17 bases remained unmatched. The CDR3 has 18 residues. The germline gives CDR1 SGHTA, CDR2 FQGTGA.